One sample yielded the 30 T cell receptor beta chains listed below, sequenced in a study of blood T cell repertoires in COVID-19. TCRdb's table, derived via immunoSEQ multiplex PCR, lists solely in-frame clones and lacks some. The table lists about 130,000 clones, 80% to 90% of them singletons. Sequencing was performed on peripheral blood. Receptors were obtained from a man aged 45-65 years with active or convalescent COVID-19.

V and J are TRBV9 and TRBJ1-2, with 9 bases that match TRBD1. V was pared by 0 bases and J by 6 bases, with 9 bases of the junction left unmatched. Germline loops: CDR1 SGDLS, CDR2 YYNGEE. The CDR3 has 16 amino acids. CDR3 DNA sequence: TGTGCCAGCAGCGTAGACCACAGGGGGCGGGCGAATGGCTACACCTTC. This codes for CASSVDHRGRANGYTF.

CDR3 sequence: CASSLDGQGIYEQYF. The CDR3 region has the DNA TGTGCCAGCAGCTTAGACGGGCAGGGAATCTACGAGCAGTACTTC. The genes are TRBV11-2 and TRBJ2-7; a possible D gene is TRBD1 (5 bases). Trimming stripped 0 bases from V and 3 bases from J, with 12 bases between. Per the germline V gene, CDR1 is SGHAT and CDR2 is FQNNGV. CDR3 length: 15 amino acids.

This sequence joins TRBV24-1 and TRBJ2-3, with a weak D call TRBD2 (6 bases). Trimming removed 4 bases from V and 6 bases from J, with 16 bases in between. This CDR3 is built from 15 residues. CDR1 is KGHDR and CDR2 is SFDVKD in the germline V gene. CDR3: CATSEGTPPLDTQYF. The CDR3, as DNA: TGTGCCACCAGTGAAGGGACTCCCCCTTTGGATACGCAGTATTTT.

The V gene is TRBV25-1, the J gene TRBJ2-1; 9 nucleotides align to TRBD1. V dropped 9 bases and J dropped 8; count of bases not matched to a gene: 5. The V gene's germline CDR1 is MGHDK and CDR2 SYGVNS. The CDR3 runs to 12 residues. The CDR3 sequence is CASRDRADEQFF. CDR3 sequence (DNA): TGTGCCAGTCGGGACAGGGCGGATGAGCAGTTCTTC.

The V gene is TRBV29-1, the J gene TRBJ2-5; weak D call: TRBD1 (8 bases). Germline V gene sequence: CDR1 SQVTM, CDR2 ANQGSEA. This CDR3 spans 13 amino acids. V was cut by 6 bases and J by 5 bases, with 16 bases left in between. CDR3 nucleotides: TGCAGCGTCGGACAGGGAGGGGGTGAGACCCAGTACTTC. It codes for CSVGQGGGETQYF.

This rearrangement joins TRBV5-5 to TRBJ2-3; 8 positions match TRBD2. CDR1 and CDR2 (germline): SGHKS, YYEKEE (reference sequence). With V trimmed by 1 base and J by 3 bases, 4 bases remained unmatched. The CDR3 totals 15 residues. Here the CDR3 reads CASSLLAGGTDTQYF. The CDR3 DNA reads as TGTGCCAGCAGCTTGCTGGCGGGGGGAACAGATACGCAGTATTTT.

The J gene is TRBJ1-1, the V gene TRBV5-1; a possible D gene is TRBD1 (6 bases). The CDR3 sequence is 13 residues long. Per the germline V gene, CDR1 is SGHRS and CDR2 is YFSETQ. V was trimmed by 5 bases and J by 1 base, leaving 9 bases between them. CDR3 sequence (DNA): TGCGCCAGCAGACCGGACAGGAACACTGAAGCTTTCTTT. It translates to CASRPDRNTEAFF.

This clone was seen only once. The chain joins TRBV5-8 to TRBJ2-2; the D gene is possibly TRBD2 (6 bases). The V end lost 1 base, the J end lost 3 bases, and 10 bases lay between the germline ends. The germline CDR1 and CDR2 sequences are SGHTS and YDEGEE. This CDR3 spans 15 amino acids. The CDR3 coding sequence is TGTGCCAGCAGCTTGCGGGGGTCGGACACCGGGGAGCTGTTTTTT. Its protein product is CASSLRGSDTGELFF.

The CDR3: CASSYSRGTEAFF. DNA of the CDR3: TGTGCCAGCAGTTACTCTAGGGGTACTGAAGCTTTCTTT. The gene calls are TRBV6-5 and TRBJ1-1; weak D call: TRBD1 (5 bases). Trimming removed 0 bases from V and 5 bases from J, with 7 bases in between. The CDR3 sequence is 13 residues long. Germline assignment: CDR1 MNHEY and CDR2 SVGAGI.

This chain joins TRBV19 and TRBJ2-5; possibly TRBD2 for D (6 bases). CDR1 is LNHDA, CDR2 SQIVND, per germline (reference sequence). There are 14 residues in the CDR3. V dropped 7 bases and J dropped 5 bases, with 17 bases sitting between them. The CDR3 region has the DNA TGTGCCAGTACCATGTCAGGAGGGCAGGAGACCCAGTACTTC. This encodes CASTMSGGQETQYF.

The rearrangement uses TRBV4-1 and TRBJ2-1, with 9 bases fitting TRBD1. This CDR3 is built from 16 residues. The germline V gene encodes CDR1 MGHRA and CDR2 YSYEKL. The ends lost 0 bases at V and 7 bases at J; junction bases unmatched: 7. The CDR3 region is CASSQDRTGVVNEQFF. The CDR3 nucleotides read TGCGCCAGCAGCCAAGATCGGACAGGGGTGGTGAATGAGCAGTTCTTC.

The V gene is TRBV3-1 (or the pseudogene TRBV3-2), the J gene TRBJ2-5, with D possibly TRBD2 on 5 matching bases. Germline loops: CDR1 LGHDT, CDR2 YNNKEL (reference sequence). Trimming took off 7 bases at V and 7 bases at J, with 25 bases between the two ends. The CDR3 contains 16 residues. This chain's CDR3 is CASTPGPASRGGTQYF. The CDR3 DNA reads TGTGCCAGCACCCCAGGCCCGGCTAGCAGAGGCGGGACCCAGTACTTC.

The J gene is TRBJ1-4, the V gene TRBV5-1; D possibly corresponds to TRBD1 (6 bases). Deletions cut 1 base from V and 7 bases from J, with 11 bases between. The germline V gene encodes CDR1 SGHRS and CDR2 YFSETQ. This CDR3 region has 14 residues. The CDR3 sequence: CASSLQGIGEKLFF. Here the CDR3 DNA reads TGCGCCAGCAGCTTGCAGGGGATCGGTGAAAAACTGTTTTTT.

The J gene is TRBJ2-5, the V gene TRBV4-1; D gene ambiguous. The germline CDR1 and CDR2 sequences are MGHRA and YSYEKL. Trimming pared 0 bases from V and 6 bases from J, leaving 5 bases between. The CDR3 extends over 12 amino acids. The CDR3 loop reads CASSQDIKTQYF. The CDR3 coding sequence is TGCGCCAGCAGCCAAGATATAAAGACCCAGTACTTC.

The chain employs TRBV7-8 and TRBJ1-5; TRBD1 matches at 7 bases. The CDR3 is 15 residues long. The germline gives CDR1 SGHVS, CDR2 FQNEAQ. Unmatched junction bases numbered 5, after V lost 4 bases and J lost 2 bases. The CDR3 DNA sequence: TGTGCCAGCAGCTCCGGGACAGACCGCAATCAGCCCCAGCATTTT. This codes for CASSSGTDRNQPQHF.

The V and J genes are TRBV25-1 and TRBJ1-1, with no clear D. With 1 base removed from V and 1 base from J, the gap between germline ends came to 4 bases. This CDR3 has 13 residues. Germline V gene lookup returns CDR1 MGHDK and CDR2 SYGVNS. CDR3 sequence (DNA): TGTGCCAGCAGTGAATCAGGGAACACTGAAGCTTTCTTT. This sequence encodes CASSESGNTEAFF.

The chain couples TRBV30 to TRBJ2-2; 11 nucleotides line up with TRBD2. The germline V gene has CDR1 GTSNPN and CDR2 SVGIG (reference sequence). CDR3 length equals 14 residues. Unmatched junction bases numbered 3, after V lost 3 bases and J lost 6 bases. Here the CDR3 DNA reads TGTGCCTGGAGACTAGCGGGAGCGGCCGGGGAGCTGTTTTTT. It yields the protein CAWRLAGAAGELFF.

The chain couples TRBV28 to TRBJ2-7; 10 bases agree with TRBD2. This CDR3 has 15 amino acids. Unmatched junction bases numbered 10, after V lost 6 bases and J lost 5 bases. Germline V gene sequence: CDR1 MDHEN, CDR2 SYDVKM. This CDR3 reads CASRSPSGSFHEQYF. The CDR3 nucleotides read TGTGCCAGCAGGTCGCCTAGCGGGAGTTTCCACGAGCAGTACTTC.

The CDR3 is CANPTSGSPSIPDTQYF. CDR3 DNA sequence: TGCGCCAACCCGACTAGCGGGAGCCCCTCCATCCCAGATACGCAGTATTTT. This chain links TRBV10-1 with TRBJ2-3, with 12 positions matching TRBD2. CDR1 WNHNN and CDR2 SYGVQD come from the germline V gene (reference sequence). Trimming cost V 10 bases and J 4 bases; bases outside gene matches: 15. The CDR3 is made up of 17 amino acids.

This sequence joins TRBV7-9 and TRBJ1-2; 7 nucleotides agree with TRBD1. The germline V gene encodes CDR1 SEHNR and CDR2 FQNEAQ (reference sequence). The CDR3 spans 13 residues. After removal of 1 base from V and 7 bases from J, the junction contained 3 bases not matched to a gene. CDR3 nucleotide sequence: TGTGCCAGCAGCTTAGAGGGGGCGAGTGGCTACACCTTC. Translating it yields CASSLEGASGYTF. The variable domain in full, completed from reference TRBV7-9 and TRBJ1-2, reads DTGVSQNPRHKITKRGQNVTFRCDPISEHNRLYWYRQTLGQGPEFLTYFQNEAQLEKSRLLSDRFSAERPKGSFSTLEIQRTEQGDSAMYLCASSLEGASGYTFGSGTRLTVV.

V and J are TRBV28 and TRBJ2-3, with D hard to call. The V gene's germline CDR1 is MDHEN and CDR2 SYDVKM. The CDR3 spans 14 residues. V shed 8 bases and J shed 2 bases, with 14 bases lying between them. CDR3 sequence: CASLESHHTDTQYF. The CDR3 nucleotides are TGTGCCAGCTTGGAGAGTCACCACACAGATACGCAGTATTTT. The complete variable domain, with remaining parts taken from reference TRBV28 and TRBJ2-3, reads DVKVTQSSRYLVKRTGEKVFLECVQDMDHENMFWYRQDPGLGLRLIYFSYDVKMKEKGDIPEGYSVSREKKERFSLILESASTNQTSMYLCASLESHHTDTQYFGPGTRLTVL.

This rearrangement joins TRBV4-1 to TRBJ1-1, with 8 nucleotides matching TRBD1. The CDR3 length is 15 residues. The V segment lost 1 base and the J segment 1 base; nucleotides outside the gene matches: 2. Per the germline V gene, CDR1 is MGHRA and CDR2 is YSYEKL. The CDR3 region has the DNA TGCGCCAGCAGCCAAGTAGGGACAGGGAACACTGAAGCTTTCTTT. Its translation: CASSQVGTGNTEAFF.

The rearrangement links TRBV2 to TRBJ2-5; 7 bases map to TRBD1. CDR1 is SNHLY and CDR2 is FYNNEI in the germline V gene. CDR3 length equals 14 residues. V lost 3 bases to trimming and J lost 3 bases; unmatched junction nucleotides: 4. In DNA, the CDR3 is TGTGCCAGCAGTGAGTACAGGGGAAAAGAGACCCAGTACTTC. Protein product: CASSEYRGKETQYF.

J is TRBJ1-6 and V is TRBV10-3, with D maybe TRBD1 (6 bases). Germline V lookup: CDR1 ENHRY, CDR2 SYGVKD. V lost 6 bases, J lost 7 bases, and 16 bases lay in between. The CDR3 sequence is 15 residues long. The DNA for the CDR3 is TGTGCCATCAGCGGTACAGGGACGGACAATTCACCCCTCCACTTT. It yields the protein CAISGTGTDNSPLHF.

This sequence joins TRBV6-7 and TRBJ1-6, with a weak D call TRBD1 (6 bases). TRBV6-7 is identified as an open reading frame with a role that is uncertain. Trimming removed 2 bases at V and 15 bases at J, with 14 bases between. The CDR3 is 13 residues long. Here the CDR3 DNA reads TGTGCCAGCAGTTACGACGGGGGGCTCAGCCTCCACTTT. Translated: CASSYDGGLSLHF.

V and J are TRBV5-4 and TRBJ2-3, with TRBD2 as a possible D gene (5 bases). Trimming cost V 2 bases and J 1 base, with 5 bases left between them. This CDR3 contains 13 residues. Germline CDR1 reads SGHNT; CDR2 reads YYREEE (reference sequence). The CDR3 loop reads CASSFSGTDTQYF. The CDR3 coding sequence is TGTGCCAGCAGCTTTAGCGGCACAGATACGCAGTATTTT.

The chain employs TRBV24-1 and TRBJ1-4; D gene ambiguous. V was shortened by 1 base and J by 8 bases, with 10 bases between the two germline ends. CDR3 size: 14 residues. Germline V gene lookup returns CDR1 KGHDR and CDR2 SFDVKD. This CDR3 is CATSDLPAGEKLFF. In DNA, the CDR3 is TGTGCCACCAGTGATTTACCGGCGGGGGAAAAACTGTTTTTT.

Only one count was recorded for this clone. The rearrangement joins TRBV5-1 to TRBJ2-2; 9 bases map to TRBD1. The V and J ends lost 4 bases and 7 bases, in that order; junction bases with no gene match: 8. This CDR3 is 15 amino acids long. Per germline, CDR1 SGHRS and CDR2 YFSETQ. DNA of the CDR3: TGCGCCAGCAGCAGGGGACAGGGCCGGGGCGGGGAGCTGTTTTTT. Translation gives CASSRGQGRGGELFF.

The genes are TRBV5-1 and TRBJ1-2; possibly TRBD1 for D (6 bases). Germline-derived CDR1 and CDR2 are SGHRS and YFSETQ. The CDR3 has 15 amino acids. V was shortened by 4 bases and J by 5 bases, with 18 bases between the two germline ends. The CDR3 DNA reads TGCGCCAGCAGCGGGGCTCCCACAGGGAATTATGGCTACACCTTC. Protein: CASSGAPTGNYGYTF. Full variable domain (rest looked up from reference TRBV5-1 and TRBJ1-2): KAGVTQTPRYLIKTRGQQVTLSCSPISGHRSVSWYQQTPGQGLQFLFEYFSETQRNKGNFPGRFSGRQFSNSRSEMNVSTLELGDSALYLCASSGAPTGNYGYTFGSGTRLTVV.

The chain combines TRBV5-6 with TRBJ2-1; 7 bases fit TRBD1. The V gene's germline CDR1 is SGHDT and CDR2 YYEEEE. The junction had 15 bases not matched to a gene; V was cut back by 4 bases and J by 2 bases. The CDR3 loop spans 18 amino acids. CDR3 sequence reads: CASSRGEKRQGAYNEQFF. The CDR3, as DNA: TGTGCCAGCAGCCGGGGAGAAAAAAGACAGGGCGCCTACAATGAGCAGTTCTTC. The variable domain in full, with the rest retrieved from reference TRBV5-6 and TRBJ2-1, is DAGVTQSPTHLIKTRGQQVTLRCSPKSGHDTVSWYQQALGQGPQFIFQYYEEEERQRGNFPDRFSGHQFPNYSSELNVNALLLGDSALYLCASSRGEKRQGAYNEQFFGPGTRLTVL.